This paragraph reports one T cell receptor beta chain. This sample was taken from a study of yellow fever vaccine responses in identical twins. One entry per CDR3 protein results from TCRdb running MiXCR on the RT-PCR reads. The table lists 13,000 or so distinct CDR3 sequences, roughly four fifths of them singletons. The sequences come from T cells from blood (PBMCs), unsorted or a sorted subset (not recorded which), collected before or after yellow fever vaccination (not recorded which). The receptor's source is a woman aged 18-35 years who received the yellow fever vaccine.

CDR3 protein: CSAREGHTPYEQYF. The CDR3 DNA is TGCAGTGCTAGAGAGGGACACACCCCCTACGAGCAGTACTTC. The chain uses TRBV20-1 and TRBJ2-7; possible D gene TRBD1, 6 bases. The CDR3 covers 14 residues. Germline V CDR1 and CDR2: DFQATT, SNEGSKA (reference sequence). V was trimmed by 0 bases and J by 2 bases, leaving 11 bases between them.